The TCR beta chain under discussion was sequenced for a study of spatial heterogeneity in lung cancer. Study summary: Sequencing of follow-up PBMC samples took place when they were available, at a median of roughly 2 years after resection.

This clonotype was recorded a few times. Time point defined: blood at routine non-recurrence follow-up after resection. One entry per CDR3 protein results from TCRdb running MiXCR on the 5' RACE reads. The data hold just under 45,000 distinct CDR3 sequences, with 20% to 25% observed a single time. Germline loops: CDR1 SGHTA, CDR2 FQGNSA. The length of the CDR3 is 13 residues. V shed 6 bases and J shed 0 bases, with 7 bases lying between them. Material: PBMCs, obtained at follow-up. This receptor was taken from a female donor with early-stage non-small cell lung cancer. The chain couples TRBV7-2 to TRBJ2-3; D gene uncertain. CDR3 protein: CASSFGSTDTQYF. For the CDR3, the DNA is TGTGCCAGCAGTTTCGGGAGCACAGATACGCAGTATTTT.